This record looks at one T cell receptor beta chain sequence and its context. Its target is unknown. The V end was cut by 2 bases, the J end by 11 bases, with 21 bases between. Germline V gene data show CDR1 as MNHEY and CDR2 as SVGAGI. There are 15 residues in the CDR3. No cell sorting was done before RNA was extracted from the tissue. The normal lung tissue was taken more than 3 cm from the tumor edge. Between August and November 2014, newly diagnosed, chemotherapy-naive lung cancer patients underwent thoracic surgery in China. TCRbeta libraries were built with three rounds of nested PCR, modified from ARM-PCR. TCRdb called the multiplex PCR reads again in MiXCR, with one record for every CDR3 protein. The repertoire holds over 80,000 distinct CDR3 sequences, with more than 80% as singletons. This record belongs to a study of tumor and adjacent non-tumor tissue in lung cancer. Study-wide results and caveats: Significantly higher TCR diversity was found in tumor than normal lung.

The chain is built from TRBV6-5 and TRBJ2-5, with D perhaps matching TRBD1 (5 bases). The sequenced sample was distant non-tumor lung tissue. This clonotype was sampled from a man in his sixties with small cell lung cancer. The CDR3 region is CASSYGVGEIEAQYF. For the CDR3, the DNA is TGTGCCAGCAGTTACGGTGTAGGGGAAATAGAGGCACAGTACTTC.